This TCR beta chain was captured in a study of blood T cells in healthy people across ages. Details on this clonotype: Its specificity is not known.

Next came a second PCR, run for about 6 to 11 cycles, which used a sample-barcoded 5' primer along with a J-beta primer mix. TCRdb redid the calling of the 5' RACE reads with MiXCR, one entry per CDR3 protein. The data show approximately 1.5 million distinct CDR3 sequences, 42% seen once. Study-wide findings and caveats: Across the age range, TCR beta diversity per million T cells fell in a roughly linear way.

The origin of this receptor is a woman aged 18-29 years in good health. The sequenced sample was blood.

CDR3 region: CASSQDQLWTGELFF. CDR3 DNA sequence: TGTGCCAGCAGCCAAGACCAGCTATGGACCGGGGAGCTGTTTTTT. The chain carries TRBV3-1 and TRBJ2-2; D uncertain. CDR3 size: 15 residues. The germline V and J ends were trimmed by 0 bases and 5 bases, with 10 bases remaining between them. CDR1 is LGHDT and CDR2 is YNNKEL in the germline V gene (reference sequence).